The clone carrying this TCR beta chain has at least ten counts. Its specificity is not known. This sample's TCRbeta library carried unique molecular identifier barcodes. From the PCR reads, TCRdb called clonotypes with MiXCR, one entry per CDR3 protein. The sample consists of 250,000 to 300,000 distinct CDR3 sequences, roughly 7.8% of them appearing once. Trimming shortened V by 7 bases and J by 2 bases, and 16 bases separated the two germline ends. Germline V lookup: CDR1 SGHRS, CDR2 YFSETQ. The CDR3 runs 15 residues. The data belong to a study of T-cell reconstitution after alpha-beta-depleted transplantation in children. Regarding the study as a whole: As was reported, about two months after transplant, alpha-beta T cells came from several hundred expanded graft clones. Newly produced T cells mostly provided counts and TCRbeta diversity after one year, as hyperexpanded clones declined. For some patients, TCRbeta diversity was high at day 60 because of recipient T cells and thymic progenitors that survived.

The sample consisted of peripheral blood, taken 360 days after TCRalphabeta/CD19-depleted stem cell transplant. This chain joins TRBV5-1 and TRBJ2-1; TRBD2 might be the D (6 bases). This receptor was obtained from a female patient under 10 years old who had a stem cell transplant for Fanconi anemia, so the T cells may come from the graft donor. CDR3 in amino acids: CASPGRTIAYNEQFF. The CDR3 coding sequence is TGCGCCAGCCCTGGGAGGACTATCGCCTACAATGAGCAGTTCTTC.